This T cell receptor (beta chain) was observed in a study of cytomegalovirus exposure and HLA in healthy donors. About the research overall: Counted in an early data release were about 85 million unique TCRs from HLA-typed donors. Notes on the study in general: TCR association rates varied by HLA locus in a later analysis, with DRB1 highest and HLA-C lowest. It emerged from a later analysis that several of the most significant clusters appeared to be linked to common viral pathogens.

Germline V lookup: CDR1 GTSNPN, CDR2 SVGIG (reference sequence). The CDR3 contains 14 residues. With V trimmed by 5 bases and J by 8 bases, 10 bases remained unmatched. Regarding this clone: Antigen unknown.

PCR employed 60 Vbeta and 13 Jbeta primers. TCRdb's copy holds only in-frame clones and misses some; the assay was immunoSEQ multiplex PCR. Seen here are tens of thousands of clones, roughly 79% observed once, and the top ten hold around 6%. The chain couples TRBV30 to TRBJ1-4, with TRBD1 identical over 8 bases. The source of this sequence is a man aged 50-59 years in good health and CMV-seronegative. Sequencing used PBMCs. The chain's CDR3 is CAWDEGTGPEKLFF. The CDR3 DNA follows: TGTGCCTGGGATGAGGGGACAGGCCCGGAAAAACTGTTTTTT.